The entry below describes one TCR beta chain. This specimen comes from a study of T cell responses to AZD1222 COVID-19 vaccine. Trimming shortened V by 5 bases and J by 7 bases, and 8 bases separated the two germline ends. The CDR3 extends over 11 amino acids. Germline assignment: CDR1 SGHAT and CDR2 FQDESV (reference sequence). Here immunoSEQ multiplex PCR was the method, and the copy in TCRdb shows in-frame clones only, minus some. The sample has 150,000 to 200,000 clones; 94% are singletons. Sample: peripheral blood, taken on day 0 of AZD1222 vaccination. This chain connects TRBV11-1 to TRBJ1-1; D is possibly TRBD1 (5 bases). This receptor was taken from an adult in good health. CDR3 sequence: CASSHGGEAFF. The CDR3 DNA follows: TGTGCCAGCAGCCATGGGGGTGAAGCTTTCTTT.